Below are 28 T cell receptor beta chains sequenced from a single sample in a study of response to subunit inactivated influenza vaccine. TCRdb analysed the RT-PCR reads with MiXCR anew, one entry per CDR3 protein. The sample holds 600,000 to 850,000 distinct CDR3 sequences, 11% to 15% seen once. This material consisted of PBMCs from blood, taken around 15 days before vaccination. Source of these receptors: a man aged 50 to 59 who received an inactivated influenza vaccine.

The V gene is TRBV20-1, the J gene TRBJ2-5, with 9 bases identical to TRBD2. J was trimmed by 5 bases and V by 8 bases; bases with no gene match: 12. From germline, CDR1 is DFQATT and CDR2 SNEGSKA (reference sequence). The CDR3 has 14 residues. CDR3 DNA sequence: TGCAGTCCTAACCCCGGGACTAGCCGGGAGACCCAGTACTTC. The encoded protein is CSPNPGTSRETQYF.

The chain couples TRBV20-1 to TRBJ2-7, with 8 nucleotides matching TRBD2. The V gene end was trimmed by 6 bases and the J gene end by 0 bases; junction bases not matched to a gene: 7. Germline assignment: CDR1 DFQATT and CDR2 SNEGSKA (reference sequence). The CDR3 has 14 amino acids. In nucleotides, the CDR3 is TGCAGTGCAGATGAACTAGCGGACTCCTACGAGCAGTACTTC. Protein product: CSADELADSYEQYF.

This chain links TRBV19 with TRBJ2-1; 8 bases are shared with TRBD2. V trimming: 5 bases; J trimming: 8 bases; junction bases outside the gene matches: 20. This CDR3 has 18 amino acids. Germline CDR1 reads LNHDA; CDR2 reads SQIVND (reference sequence). CDR3: CASSLGGPTTSVGHEQFF. Written as DNA, the CDR3 is TGTGCCAGTAGTCTAGGCGGGCCCACGACTAGCGTGGGACATGAGCAGTTCTTC.

The rearrangement links TRBV28 to TRBJ1-5; no definite D call. Germline CDR1 is MDHEN and CDR2 is SYDVKM. Trimming pared 5 bases from V and 6 bases from J, leaving 17 bases between. The CDR3 is 15 amino acids. CDR3 bases: TGTGCCAGCAGTGCTCTCGGGGAATCTGGTCAGCCCCAGCATTTT. This encodes CASSALGESGQPQHF.

This chain connects TRBV18 to TRBJ2-7; D is unclear. The CDR3 loop spans 14 amino acids. Germline lookup yields CDR1 KGHSH and CDR2 LQKENI. Trimming pared 6 bases from V and 3 bases from J, leaving 15 bases between. CDR3 residues: CASSPKAQGYEQYF. DNA of the CDR3: TGTGCCAGCTCGCCAAAAGCGCAAGGCTACGAGCAGTACTTC.

This clonotype was counted between two and nine times. J is TRBJ2-3 and V is TRBV29-1; D is perhaps TRBD1 (5 bases). Germline V CDR1 and CDR2: SQVTM, ANQGSEA. Between the trimmed V and J ends, which lost 4 bases and 2 bases, there was a span of 10 bases. The CDR3 is made up of 13 amino acids. CDR3 DNA: TGCAGCGTTGGGGCAGGGAACACAGATACGCAGTATTTT. Translated, it gives CSVGAGNTDTQYF.

J is TRBJ2-1 and V is TRBV5-1, with 13 bases that match TRBD2. The length of the CDR3 is 18 residues. CDR1 SGHRS and CDR2 YFSETQ come from the germline V gene. V trimming: 4 bases; J trimming: 7 bases; junction bases outside the gene matches: 14. The CDR3: CASSHGLAGVFYGNEQFF. CDR3 nucleotides: TGCGCCAGCAGCCACGGACTAGCGGGGGTCTTTTACGGGAATGAGCAGTTCTTC. The whole variable domain, filled in from reference TRBV5-1 and TRBJ2-1, reads KAGVTQTPRYLIKTRGQQVTLSCSPISGHRSVSWYQQTPGQGLQFLFEYFSETQRNKGNFPGRFSGRQFSNSRSEMNVSTLELGDSALYLCASSHGLAGVFYGNEQFFGPGTRLTVL.

This sequence joins TRBV10-3 and TRBJ2-2; no firm D call. CDR3 length: 17 residues. Germline V gene data show CDR1 as ENHRY and CDR2 as SYGVKD. Trimming shortened V by 0 bases and J by 2 bases, and 13 bases separated the two germline ends. CDR3 sequence: CAISESMLGTNTGELFF. CDR3 sequence (DNA): TGTGCCATCAGTGAGTCGATGCTCGGAACAAACACCGGGGAGCTGTTTTTT.

This clonotype has more than one count but fewer than ten. The V and J genes are TRBV12-3 or TRBV12-4 and TRBJ2-1; 8 bases are a match to TRBD2. This CDR3 contains 13 residues. V trimming: 4 bases; J trimming: 6 bases; junction bases outside the gene matches: 2. The CDR3 protein is CASSSGTSNEQFF. The CDR3 DNA reads as TGTGCCAGCAGTTCGGGGACTAGCAATGAGCAGTTCTTC.

The chain recombines TRBV12-3 or TRBV12-4 with TRBJ1-1; a weak D match, TRBD1 (6 bases). CDR3 length equals 14 residues. The V and J ends lost 4 bases and 1 base respectively, with 10 bases between them. The CDR3 coding sequence is TGTGCCAGCAGTTGGACGGGACAGAACACTGAAGCTTTCTTT. Protein sequence: CASSWTGQNTEAFF.

This clonotype appeared a few times. V gene TRBV28 combines with J gene TRBJ1-2, with D uncertain. The CDR3 is 13 amino acids. Trimming stripped 6 bases from V and 4 bases from J, with 12 bases between. CDR1 is MDHEN and CDR2 is SYDVKM in the germline V gene. CDR3 region: CASSSPQTYGYTF. CDR3 bases: TGTGCCAGCAGCTCTCCCCAGACCTATGGCTACACCTTC.

There are a few counts of this clonotype. The CDR3 bases are TGCGCCAGCAGTGGGACAGCCGCTACGAACACCGGGGAGCTGTTTTTT. This encodes CASSGTAATNTGELFF. The V call is TRBV10-1, the J call TRBJ2-2; weak D call: TRBD1 (6 bases). The V and J ends lost 4 bases and 0 bases respectively, with 12 bases between them. This CDR3 contains 16 residues. CDR1 is WNHNN and CDR2 is SYGVQD in the germline V gene (reference sequence).

Many counts were recorded for this clonotype. The gene calls are TRBV25-1 and TRBJ1-1; D is possibly TRBD1 (5 bases). This CDR3 has 15 residues. V was shortened by 4 bases and J by 4 bases, with 16 bases between the two germline ends. Germline V gives CDR1 MGHDK, CDR2 SYGVNS. CDR3 in amino acids: CASSGPGGGGTEAFF. Here the CDR3 DNA reads TGTGCCAGCAGTGGACCTGGGGGTGGGGGCACTGAAGCTTTCTTT.

V gene TRBV2 combines with J gene TRBJ2-2; 8 nucleotides line up with TRBD1. Germline V gene lookup returns CDR1 SNHLY and CDR2 FYNNEI. V lost 8 bases, J lost 0 bases, and 2 bases stayed unmatched. This CDR3 region has 14 residues. The CDR3 sequence: CASPQGANTGELFF. The CDR3 DNA reads TGTGCCAGCCCACAGGGGGCGAACACCGGGGAGCTGTTTTTT.

This clonotype showed up many times. This chain links TRBV12-3 or TRBV12-4 with TRBJ1-2; no clear D. Trimming shortened V by 3 bases and J by 7 bases, and 9 bases separated the two germline ends. This CDR3 comprises 12 residues. This CDR3 reads CASSFRSGGYTF. The DNA for the CDR3 is TGTGCCAGCAGTTTCCGTTCTGGTGGCTACACCTTC.

V and J are TRBV10-3 and TRBJ2-7; either TRBD1 or TRBD2 may supply D (6 bases each). The length of the CDR3 is 16 residues. Trimming took 4 bases from V and 2 from J, leaving 18 bases between them. CDR1 ENHRY and CDR2 SYGVKD come from the germline V gene. CDR3 residues: CAISASGASATYEQYF. CDR3 DNA: TGTGCCATCAGTGCCTCGGGGGCTAGCGCTACCTACGAGCAGTACTTC.

The chain has TRBV5-4 and TRBJ2-1; 14 bases match TRBD2. Per the germline V gene, CDR1 is SGHNT and CDR2 is YYREEE (reference sequence). The CDR3 has 17 residues. The ends lost 5 bases at V and 3 bases at J; junction bases unmatched: 7. Here the CDR3 reads CASSTTSGRGLYNEQFF. The CDR3 DNA follows: TGTGCCAGCAGTACGACTAGCGGGAGGGGGCTCTACAATGAGCAGTTCTTC.

With regard to this clonotype: Since a much larger clone is just one base distant, this may be a read error. The chain recombines TRBV10-2 with TRBJ1-4; D might be TRBD1 (6 bases). The CDR3 loop spans 13 amino acids. Looked up from germline, CDR1 is WSHSY and CDR2 is SAAADI. For the CDR3, the DNA is TGCGCCACACAGGGTTCGACTAATGAAAAACCGTTTTTT. Protein sequence: CATQGSTNEKPFF.

This clonotype was detected only a few times. The chain couples TRBV9 to TRBJ2-3; D unresolved. Deletions cut 0 bases from V and 5 bases from J, with 16 bases between. The CDR3 covers 16 residues. Germline assignment: CDR1 SGDLS and CDR2 YYNGEE. The CDR3 DNA follows: TGTGCCAGCAGCGTAGGGACCACCCCCGGGCGAGATACGCAGTATTTT. Protein product: CASSVGTTPGRDTQYF. The entire variable domain, with the rest obtained from reference TRBV9 and TRBJ2-3, is as follows: DSGVTQTPKHLITATGQRVTLRCSPRSGDLSVYWYQQSLDQGLQFLIQYYNGEERAKGNILERFSAQQFPDLHSELNLSSLELGDSALYFCASSVGTTPGRDTQYFGPGTRLTVL.

At least ten counts were recorded for this clonotype. This chain links TRBV24-1 with TRBJ2-1, with D maybe TRBD2 (7 bases). Germline V gene data show CDR1 as KGHDR and CDR2 as SFDVKD. This CDR3 is 16 amino acids long. V shed 6 bases and J shed 8 bases, with 22 bases lying between them. In DNA form, the CDR3 reads TGTGCCACCAGTTCACGCGGGGGCAGGGTAATGGATGAGCAGTTCTTC. Translated: CATSSRGGRVMDEQFF.

This clonotype was counted between two and nine times. For the CDR3, the DNA is TGTGCCAGCAGCTTAGTCCCCTTTCAGGGGCCGTATGTGAATGAGCAGTTCTTC. This gives the protein CASSLVPFQGPYVNEQFF. This chain uses TRBV11-1 with TRBJ2-1; the D gene is possibly TRBD1 (6 bases). Trimming removed 1 base at V and 7 bases at J, with 23 bases between. The germline CDR1 and CDR2 sequences are SGHAT and FQDESV (reference sequence). The CDR3 consists of 18 residues.

The chain is built from TRBV5-1 and TRBJ1-1; TRBD1 aligns across 7 bases. V was clipped by 4 bases and J by 0 bases; unmatched bases: 6. Germline CDR1 is SGHRS and CDR2 is YFSETQ. This CDR3 comprises 15 residues. CDR3 bases: TGCGCCAGCAGCCCGGGACAGCCAATGAACACTGAAGCTTTCTTT. This translates into CASSPGQPMNTEAFF.

This clonotype came up a few times. The chain links TRBV5-1 to TRBJ1-1; D is perhaps TRBD1 (5 bases). The germline V gene has CDR1 SGHRS and CDR2 YFSETQ. CDR3 length equals 16 residues. V lost 1 base and J lost 2, with 15 bases in between. CDR3 coding DNA: TGCGCCAGCAGCTTGAGATCGGGGGTGGTCAACACTGAAGCTTTCTTT. This encodes CASSLRSGVVNTEAFF. The complete variable domain, with remaining parts taken from reference TRBV5-1 and TRBJ1-1, reads KAGVTQTPRYLIKTRGQQVTLSCSPISGHRSVSWYQQTPGQGLQFLFEYFSETQRNKGNFPGRFSGRQFSNSRSEMNVSTLELGDSALYLCASSLRSGVVNTEAFFGQGTRLTVV.

This clonotype was found a few times. The V and J genes are TRBV9 and TRBJ1-3; D uncertain. In germline, CDR1 is SGDLS, CDR2 YYNGEE. This CDR3 spans 15 amino acids. Deletions cut 0 bases from V and 4 bases from J, with 11 bases between. The CDR3 spells CASSVGTVGGNTIYF. The CDR3 DNA sequence: TGTGCCAGCAGCGTAGGGACCGTCGGGGGAAACACCATATATTTT.

This clonotype was found a few times. V is TRBV28 and J is TRBJ2-7; 9 positions agree with TRBD1. V lost 1 base, J lost 7 bases, and 8 bases stayed unmatched. The CDR3 has 15 residues. Looked up from germline, CDR1 is MDHEN and CDR2 is SYDVKM. The CDR3 is CASSLYQDRGKEQYF. The CDR3 region has the DNA TGTGCCAGCAGTTTATACCAGGACAGGGGTAAGGAGCAGTACTTC.

This clonotype was detected many times. The chain recombines TRBV4-3 with TRBJ1-2; possibly TRBD1 for D (6 bases). V lost 1 base to trimming and J lost 1 base, with 13 bases between them. The CDR3 consists of 16 residues. Looked up from germline, CDR1 is LGHNA and CDR2 is YSLEER. CDR3: CASSQGQGYFNYGYTF. The CDR3 DNA reads as TGCGCCAGCAGCCAAGGTCAGGGGTACTTTAACTATGGCTACACCTTC.

As to this clonotype: This may come from a read error, since a much larger clone is one base off. V gene TRBV4-3 combines with J gene TRBJ1-6; 8 bases fit TRBD1. This CDR3 contains 14 residues. Germline CDR1 and CDR2: LGHNA and YSLEER. V shed 1 base, J shed 9 bases, and the junction held 2 bases outside the gene matches. CDR3 coding DNA: TGCGCCAGCAGCCAAGGACAGGGGACTTCACCCCTCCACTTT. It encodes CASSQGQGTSPLHF.

This clonotype came up many times. The J gene is TRBJ2-4, the V gene TRBV5-6; 8 nucleotides agree with TRBD1. Unmatched junction bases numbered 10, after V lost 4 bases and J lost 1 base. Looked up from germline, CDR1 is SGHDT and CDR2 is YYEEEE. The CDR3 contains 17 residues. The CDR3 is CASSLQGGRGAKNIQYF. CDR3 DNA sequence: TGTGCCAGCAGCCTACAGGGGGGCCGGGGGGCCAAAAACATTCAGTACTTC.